Below, one T cell receptor (beta chain) is given with its context. Antigen specificity is unknown. The record originates from a study of shared clonotypes between healthy human individuals. Broader study findings: Larger richness was generally estimated for naive than memory subsets. Four donors shared 4.5% to 6.5% of their naive CD4 clonotypes.

Profiled with immunoSEQ multiplex PCR; TCRdb holds only in-frame clones, not every one. Of about 980,000 clones listed, around 80% are singletons. Germline loops: CDR1 MNHEY, CDR2 SVGAGI. This CDR3 contains 15 residues. J lost 9 bases, V lost 6 bases, and 9 bases had no gene match. The V call is TRBV6-5, the J call TRBJ2-1; 12 bases are shared with TRBD2. Sequencing was done on a sample of memory CD4+ T cells sorted from blood. Documented subset: CD45RA-negative fraction. The TCR originated in a young man in good health. The CDR3: CASSPRLAGDLEQFF. The CDR3 DNA reads TGTGCCAGCAGCCCGAGACTAGCGGGAGACCTTGAGCAGTTCTTC.